This T cell receptor (beta chain) stems from a study of cytomegalovirus exposure and HLA in healthy donors. 13 Jbeta primers and 60 Vbeta primers were used for the PCR. Profiling relied on immunoSEQ multiplex PCR, and the TCRdb table lists in-frame clones only, not all of them. Of roughly 93,000 clones listed, roughly four fifths were seen once; the top ten hold roughly 0.63%. The V end lost 4 bases, the J end lost 6 bases, and 21 bases lay between the germline ends. Germline CDR1 reads LNHDA; CDR2 reads SQIVND (reference sequence). The CDR3 loop spans 16 amino acids. Each donor was healthy, and each was a bone marrow donor. Regarding this clone: The antigen is unknown.

Whole-study results and caveats: A later analysis linked a missense DCLRE1C variant to TCR beta V- and J-gene trimming. Altogether, 170 or so TCR beta chains were recorded as cytomegalovirus-associated.

This receptor was obtained from a man younger than 45 in good health and CMV-seronegative. The chain employs TRBV19 and TRBJ1-1; D not certain. Sequenced material: PBMCs. The CDR3 loop reads CASSTRFSENNPEAFF. The CDR3 nucleotides are TGTGCCAGTAGTACCCGATTTTCCGAAAACAACCCTGAAGCTTTCTTT.